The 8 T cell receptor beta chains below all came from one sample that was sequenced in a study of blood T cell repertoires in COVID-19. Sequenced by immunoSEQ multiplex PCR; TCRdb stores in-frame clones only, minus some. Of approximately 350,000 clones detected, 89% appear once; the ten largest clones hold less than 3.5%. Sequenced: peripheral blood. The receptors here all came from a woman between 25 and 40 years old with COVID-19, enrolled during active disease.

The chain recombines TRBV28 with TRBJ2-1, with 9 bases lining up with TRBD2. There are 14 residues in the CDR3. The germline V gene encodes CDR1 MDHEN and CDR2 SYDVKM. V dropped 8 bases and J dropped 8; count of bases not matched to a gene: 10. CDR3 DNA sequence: TGTGCCAGCGGCCAGCGGGGGGTGAAGGATGAGCAGTTCTTC. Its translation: CASGQRGVKDEQFF.

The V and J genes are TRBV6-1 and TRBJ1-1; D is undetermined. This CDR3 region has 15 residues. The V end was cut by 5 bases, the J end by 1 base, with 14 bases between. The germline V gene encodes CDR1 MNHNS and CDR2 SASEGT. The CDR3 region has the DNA TGTGCCAGCAGTTTCCGAGGAGGCCAGAACACTGAAGCTTTCTTT. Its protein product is CASSFRGGQNTEAFF.

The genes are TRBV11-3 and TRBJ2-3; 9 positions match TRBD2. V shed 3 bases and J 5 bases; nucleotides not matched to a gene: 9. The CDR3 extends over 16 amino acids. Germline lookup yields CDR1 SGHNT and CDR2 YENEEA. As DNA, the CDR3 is TGTGCCAGCAGCTTCGGAGGCCTAGCGGGGATAGATACGCAGTATTTT. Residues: CASSFGGLAGIDTQYF.

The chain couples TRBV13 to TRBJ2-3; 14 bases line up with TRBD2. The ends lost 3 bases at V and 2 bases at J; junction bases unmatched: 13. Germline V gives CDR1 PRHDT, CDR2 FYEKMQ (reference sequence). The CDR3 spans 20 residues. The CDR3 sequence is CASSLGLGLAGEDVTDTQYF. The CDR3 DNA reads TGTGCCAGCAGCTTGGGCCTGGGACTAGCGGGAGAGGACGTCACAGATACGCAGTATTTT.

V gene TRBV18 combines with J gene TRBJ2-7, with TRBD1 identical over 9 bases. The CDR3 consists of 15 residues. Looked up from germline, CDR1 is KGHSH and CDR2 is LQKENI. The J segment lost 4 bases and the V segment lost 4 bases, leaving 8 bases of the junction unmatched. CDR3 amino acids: CASSRGQGPSYEQYV. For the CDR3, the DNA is TGTGCCAGCTCACGTGGACAGGGGCCATCTTACGAGCAGTACGTC.

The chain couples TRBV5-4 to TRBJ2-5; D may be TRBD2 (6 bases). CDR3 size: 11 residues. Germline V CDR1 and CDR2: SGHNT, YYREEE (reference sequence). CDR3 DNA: TGTGCGGCGGGGAACCAAGAGACCCAGTACTTC. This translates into CAAGNQETQYF.

The CDR3, as DNA: TGTGCCAGCAGTTCTCCGGGGGACAGGCCCTACGAGCAGTACTTC. Protein sequence: CASSSPGDRPYEQYF. The gene calls are TRBV6-6 and TRBJ2-7; 8 bases agree with TRBD1. Germline V gene lookup returns CDR1 MNHNY and CDR2 SVGAGI (reference sequence). The CDR3 has 15 residues. V trimming: 4 bases; J trimming: 2 bases; junction bases outside the gene matches: 7.

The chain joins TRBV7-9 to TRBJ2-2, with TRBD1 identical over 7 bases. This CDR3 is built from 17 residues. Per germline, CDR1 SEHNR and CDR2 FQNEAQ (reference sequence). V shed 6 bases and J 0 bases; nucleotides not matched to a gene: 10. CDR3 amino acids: CASSLTGALANTGELFF. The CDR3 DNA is TGTGCCAGCAGTTTAACAGGGGCGTTGGCGAACACCGGGGAGCTGTTTTTT.